Listed here are 20 T cell receptor beta chains from one sample, sequenced in a study of identical twins. MiXCR, run by TCRdb on the 5' RACE reads, gives a single entry per CDR3 protein. The sample includes more than 650,000 distinct CDR3 sequences, approximately 6% seen only once; the top ten take approximately 2%. Sequenced: naive T cells sorted from blood. The receptors come from a man younger than 35 in good health.

V is TRBV10-3 and J is TRBJ2-2, with TRBD2 matching over 7 bases. This CDR3 contains 15 residues. V lost 3 bases, J lost 4 bases, and 5 bases stayed unmatched. The germline gives CDR1 ENHRY, CDR2 SYGVKD. The CDR3 sequence is CAISDQAGPTGELFF. CDR3 coding DNA: TGTGCCATCAGTGATCAAGCGGGACCCACCGGGGAGCTGTTTTTT.

V usage is TRBV4-1 and J usage is TRBJ2-1, with 8 nucleotides matching TRBD2. J lost 2 bases, V lost 1 base, and 4 bases had no gene match. The CDR3 totals 16 residues. Per germline, CDR1 MGHRA and CDR2 YSYEKL. The CDR3 nucleotides read TGCGCCAGCAGCCAAGCCGGGACTAGTGCCTACAATGAGCAGTTCTTC. It specifies CASSQAGTSAYNEQFF.

This clonotype was detected ten times or more. The gene calls are TRBV5-5 and TRBJ2-7; no clear D gene. V was cut by 1 base and J by 1 base, with 9 bases left in between. The CDR3 has 14 residues. The germline V gene encodes CDR1 SGHKS and CDR2 YYEKEE (reference sequence). Here the CDR3 reads CASSLLSESYEQYF. The DNA for the CDR3 is TGTGCCAGCAGCTTGTTAAGCGAATCCTACGAGCAGTACTTC.

This clonotype was seen many times. The chain employs TRBV10-3 and TRBJ2-7, with 7 bases lining up with TRBD1. The CDR3 extends over 12 amino acids. Germline CDR1 is ENHRY and CDR2 is SYGVKD. Trimming at V came to 4 bases and at J to 3 bases, leaving 0 bases not matched to a gene. The CDR3 coding sequence is TGTGCCATCAGTGGACAGGGCTACGAGCAGTACTTC. As protein: CAISGQGYEQYF.

At least ten counts were recorded for this clonotype. The chain recombines TRBV9 with TRBJ2-7; no clear D. CDR3 length: 13 residues. V lost 3 bases, J lost 6 bases, and 13 bases lay in between. Germline CDR1 is SGDLS and CDR2 is YYNGEE. CDR3 sequence reads: CASSGTVNGEQYF. CDR3 nucleotides: TGTGCCAGCAGCGGGACGGTTAATGGCGAGCAGTACTTC. The whole variable domain, remainder taken from reference TRBV9 and TRBJ2-7, is DSGVTQTPKHLITATGQRVTLRCSPRSGDLSVYWYQQSLDQGLQFLIQYYNGEERAKGNILERFSAQQFPDLHSELNLSSLELGDSALYFCASSGTVNGEQYFGPGTRLTVT.

This clonotype was recorded many times. The V gene is TRBV5-1, the J gene TRBJ2-1; no definite D call. CDR1 and CDR2 from the germline V gene are SGHRS and YFSETQ. CDR3 length equals 12 residues. V lost 3 bases, J lost 10 bases, and 11 bases lay in between. The CDR3 region has the DNA TGCGCCAGCAGCTATGACGTGGCGGAGCAGTTCTTC. It translates to CASSYDVAEQFF.

This clonotype was counted a few times. V and J are TRBV24-1 and TRBJ2-1; 15 nucleotides agree with TRBD2. CDR3 length equals 17 residues. Germline-derived CDR1 and CDR2 are KGHDR and SFDVKD. With V trimmed by 5 bases and J by 7 bases, 8 bases remained unmatched. CDR3 sequence: CATSGTLGLAGGNEQFF. The CDR3 DNA sequence: TGTGCCACCAGTGGAACCTTAGGACTAGCGGGAGGGAATGAGCAGTTCTTC.

This clonotype turned up a few times. J is TRBJ2-2 and V is TRBV9; 10 bases map to TRBD2. The CDR3 has 15 residues. CDR1 is SGDLS and CDR2 is YYNGEE in the germline V gene. The V gene end was trimmed by 4 bases and the J gene end by 4 bases; junction bases not matched to a gene: 4. As DNA, the CDR3 is TGTGCCAGCAGCTCTAGCGGGAGCATCACCGGGGAGCTGTTTTTT. It encodes CASSSSGSITGELFF.

A few counts support this clonotype. This rearrangement joins TRBV5-1 to TRBJ2-6; the match to TRBD1 covers 7 bases. Germline V gives CDR1 SGHRS, CDR2 YFSETQ. The CDR3 is made up of 17 amino acids. V lost 8 bases to trimming and J lost 3 bases; unmatched junction nucleotides: 14. For the CDR3, the DNA is TGCGCCAGTAAGCCGCAATTACAGGGGAGTGGGGCCAACGTCCTGACTTTC. This encodes CASKPQLQGSGANVLTF. The complete variable domain, with remaining parts taken from reference TRBV5-1 and TRBJ2-6, reads KAGVTQTPRYLIKTRGQQVTLSCSPISGHRSVSWYQQTPGQGLQFLFEYFSETQRNKGNFPGRFSGRQFSNSRSEMNVSTLELGDSALYLCASKPQLQGSGANVLTFGAGSRLTVL.

This clonotype appeared many times. V and J are TRBV10-3 and TRBJ2-1, with 9 bases fitting TRBD2. The germline gives CDR1 ENHRY, CDR2 SYGVKD. This CDR3 region has 16 residues. After removal of 6 bases from V and 5 bases from J, the junction contained 11 bases not matched to a gene. CDR3 amino acids: CAISGRGTSPDNEQFF. CDR3 DNA: TGTGCCATCAGCGGCCGAGGGACTAGCCCAGACAATGAGCAGTTCTTC.

This clonotype has only a few counts. CDR3 residues: CATSRDKWNEQFF. In nucleotides, the CDR3 is TGTGCCACCAGCAGAGATAAATGGAATGAGCAGTTCTTC. This chain uses TRBV15 with TRBJ2-1; D gene uncertain. The V end was cut by 0 bases, the J end by 7 bases, with 7 bases between. The CDR3 consists of 13 residues. CDR1 is LNHNV, CDR2 YYDKDF, per germline (reference sequence).

This clonotype has a handful of counts. The chain employs TRBV19 and TRBJ2-5; D call uncertain. The CDR3 loop spans 13 amino acids. Between the trimmed V and J ends, which lost 6 bases and 5 bases, there was a span of 13 bases. CDR1 and CDR2 (germline): LNHDA, SQIVND (reference sequence). The CDR3 protein is CASSIYGGETQYF. CDR3 in DNA: TGTGCCAGTAGCATTTACGGTGGCGAGACCCAGTACTTC.

This clonotype has only a few counts. This sequence joins TRBV21-1 and TRBJ2-7. TRBV21-1 is described as a pseudogene. This CDR3 spans 11 amino acids. CDR3 sequence (DNA): TGTGCCATGAAAAGAGCGTACGAGCAGTACGTC. Translation gives CAMKRAYEQYV.

This clonotype was counted a few times. The DNA of the CDR3 is TGTGCCAGCAGCTCAGGGACTAGCGGGAGATCTTTGAGGGAGACCCAGTACTTC. Encoded protein: CASSSGTSGRSLRETQYF. The chain joins TRBV11-1 to TRBJ2-5, with 14 bases identical to TRBD2. The CDR3 has 18 residues. The V gene end was trimmed by 4 bases and the J gene end by 5 bases; junction bases not matched to a gene: 12. Germline CDR1 is SGHAT and CDR2 is FQDESV (reference sequence).

The chain uses TRBV4-2 and TRBJ2-5, with D unresolved. This CDR3 has 13 amino acids. Germline CDR1 LGHNA, CDR2 YNFKEQ. The V gene lost 4 bases and the J gene lost 4 bases, with 10 bases spanning the gap. CDR3 coding DNA: TGTGCCAGCAGCCCCAAAGTCCCAGAGACCCAGTACTTC. Translating it yields CASSPKVPETQYF.

There are a few counts of this clonotype. The chain links TRBV12-3 or TRBV12-4 to TRBJ1-5, with TRBD1 as a possible D gene (6 bases). CDR3 length equals 16 residues. Trimming took off 3 bases at V and 1 base at J, with 13 bases between the two ends. The chain's CDR3 is CASSFRQARSNQPQHF. Here the CDR3 DNA reads TGTGCCAGCAGTTTCCGACAGGCGAGGAGCAATCAGCCCCAGCATTTT.

This clonotype was recorded a few times. The chain carries TRBV3-1 and TRBJ2-3; D unresolved. V dropped 4 bases and J dropped 6 bases, with 20 bases sitting between them. The germline gives CDR1 LGHDT, CDR2 YNNKEL (reference sequence). The CDR3 is made up of 16 amino acids. CDR3: CASSPEPGRRQDTQYF. The CDR3 nucleotides are TGTGCCAGCAGCCCCGAACCAGGCCGGCGCCAGGATACGCAGTATTTT.

This clonotype has a count of ten or more. V is TRBV12-3 or TRBV12-4 and J is TRBJ2-5; 8 nucleotides line up with TRBD2. The CDR3 consists of 15 residues. V gave up 6 bases and J gave up 4 bases; unmatched junction bases: 10. The CDR3 coding sequence is TGTGCCAGCAGACAATCGGGAGGGCCTCGAGAGACCCAGTACTTC. As protein: CASRQSGGPRETQYF.

This clonotype was observed at least ten times. This sequence joins TRBV10-1 and TRBJ2-1; 8 bases are shared with TRBD2. The CDR3 has 14 amino acids. V was pared by 0 bases and J by 7 bases, with 2 bases of the junction left unmatched. CDR1 is WNHNN, CDR2 SYGVQD, per germline (reference sequence). The DNA of the CDR3 is TGCGCCAGCAGTGAGTCGGGACTAGTGAATGAGCAGTTCTTC. It encodes CASSESGLVNEQFF.

The sample holds a few counts of this clonotype. This rearrangement joins TRBV4-2 to TRBJ2-3, with D perhaps given as TRBD1 or TRBD2 (5 bases each). V was trimmed by 1 base and J by 4 bases, leaving 18 bases between them. Germline CDR1 is LGHNA and CDR2 is YNFKEQ. This CDR3 has 17 residues. CDR3 nucleotide sequence: TGTGCCAGCAGCCAAGGGGGACGGAGTACATATGCAGATACGCAGTATTTT. Protein product: CASSQGGRSTYADTQYF.